Each of the 17 T cell receptor beta chains below was sequenced from the same sample in a study of cytotoxic CD8 clonotypes in ibrutinib-treated CLL. Here immunoSEQ multiplex PCR was the method, and the copy in TCRdb shows in-frame clones only, minus some. Here the sample spans fewer than 400,000 clones, about 61% being singletons. Sequencing used PBMCs, obtained after 36 months of ibrutinib treatment. All receptors come from a human donor with chronic lymphocytic leukemia.

The rearrangement uses TRBV2 and TRBJ2-7, with 7 bases fitting TRBD2. The CDR3 has 13 residues. Trimming took 8 bases from V and 3 from J; bases not matched to a gene: 7. The V gene's germline CDR1 is SNHLY and CDR2 FYNNEI. This chain's CDR3 is CASGRDIYYEQYF. The DNA for the CDR3 is TGTGCCAGCGGGAGGGATATTTACTACGAGCAGTACTTC.

The rearrangement uses TRBV9 and TRBJ2-1; 12 bases are a match to TRBD2. After removal of 2 bases from V and 4 bases from J, the junction contained 1 base not matched to a gene. Germline values: CDR1 SGDLS, CDR2 YYNGEE. The CDR3 contains 15 residues. CDR3 in amino acids: CASSVLAGGYNEQFF. The CDR3 DNA sequence: TGTGCCAGCAGCGTCCTAGCGGGAGGGTACAATGAGCAGTTCTTC.

The chain recombines TRBV29-1 with TRBJ2-7; 8 nucleotides match TRBD2. This CDR3 has 13 amino acids. Per germline, CDR1 SQVTM and CDR2 ANQGSEA. Trimming took 5 bases from V and 6 from J; bases not matched to a gene: 9. The CDR3 loop is CSVTTGTSGEQYF. CDR3 sequence (DNA): TGCAGCGTTACAACCGGGACTAGTGGCGAGCAGTACTTC.

The chain employs TRBV10-3 and TRBJ2-2, with 7 nucleotides matching TRBD2. CDR3 length equals 16 residues. From germline, CDR1 is ENHRY and CDR2 SYGVKD. The V gene end was trimmed by 1 base and the J gene end by 1 base; junction bases not matched to a gene: 3. CDR3 coding DNA: TGTGCCATCAGTGAGTGGGCGGGGGAGAACACCGGGGAGCTGTTTTTT. Residues: CAISEWAGENTGELFF.

The chain has TRBV29-1 and TRBJ2-2; a weak D match, TRBD1 (6 bases). Trimming removed 4 bases at V and 6 bases at J, with 9 bases between. The CDR3 contains 12 residues. Germline V gene sequence: CDR1 SQVTM, CDR2 ANQGSEA. The CDR3 sequence is CSVVGAAGELFF. The CDR3, as DNA: TGCAGCGTTGTGGGGGCCGCCGGGGAGCTGTTTTTT.

The rearrangement links TRBV4-3 to TRBJ2-1, with a weak D call TRBD2 (6 bases). In germline, CDR1 is LGHNA, CDR2 YSLEER. CDR3 size: 16 residues. V lost 0 bases and J 3 bases, leaving 12 bases between the germline ends. The CDR3 region is CASSQDLGTVYNEQFF. For the CDR3, the DNA is TGCGCCAGCAGCCAAGATCTGGGGACTGTCTACAATGAGCAGTTCTTC.

The sample holds a few counts of this clone. The CDR3 loop is CASSLEWMNEKLFF. As DNA, the CDR3 is TGTGCCAGCAGTTTAGAGTGGATGAATGAAAAACTGTTTTTT. V usage is TRBV28 and J usage is TRBJ1-4; D unresolved. Per germline, CDR1 MDHEN and CDR2 SYDVKM. The CDR3 runs 14 residues. The V end lost 2 bases, the J end lost 5 bases, and 9 bases lay between the germline ends.

The gene calls are TRBV6-5 and TRBJ1-2, with TRBD1 matching over 7 bases. V lost 3 bases and J lost 4; bases outside the gene matches: 8. This CDR3 is 15 amino acids long. CDR1 is MNHEY, CDR2 SVGAGI, per germline. The CDR3 DNA reads TGTGCCAGCAGTTATACGGGACAGCATCCCTATGGCTACACCTTC. Encoded protein: CASSYTGQHPYGYTF.

The CDR3 loop is CASSLSGTGTYEQYF. CDR3 bases: TGCGCCAGCAGCCTATCCGGGACAGGGACTTACGAGCAGTACTTC. J is TRBJ2-7 and V is TRBV5-1; 9 nucleotides align to TRBD1. Trimming cost V 4 bases and J 4 bases; bases outside gene matches: 9. The CDR3 runs 15 residues. Germline V gene lookup returns CDR1 SGHRS and CDR2 YFSETQ.

The rearrangement joins TRBV2 to TRBJ1-1, with D possibly matching TRBD1 (6 bases). There are 16 residues in the CDR3. CDR1 SNHLY and CDR2 FYNNEI come from the germline V gene. Trimming cost V 6 bases and J 6 bases, with 23 bases left between them. The CDR3 is CASSLRGFVGKPEAFF. CDR3 in DNA: TGTGCCAGCAGCTTAAGGGGGTTCGTCGGGAAGCCTGAAGCTTTCTTT.

The chain is built from TRBV19 and TRBJ2-1; 9 bases are a match to TRBD1. V shed 6 bases and J 4 bases; nucleotides not matched to a gene: 10. This CDR3 contains 16 residues. Germline CDR1 is LNHDA and CDR2 is SQIVND (reference sequence). The CDR3, as DNA: TGTGCCAGTAGCCCGAATCGGGGACAGGGATACAATGAGCAGTTCTTC. Protein sequence: CASSPNRGQGYNEQFF.

The chain carries TRBV10-2 and TRBJ2-2; 11 nucleotides line up with TRBD2. CDR1 is WSHSY, CDR2 SAAADI, per germline. The CDR3 runs 15 residues. The trim removed 7 bases at V and 3 bases at J, leaving 4 bases unmatched. The CDR3 sequence: CASTLAGGYTGELFF. The CDR3 DNA reads as TGCGCCAGCACCTTAGCGGGAGGGTACACCGGGGAGCTGTTTTTT.

The CDR3 region is CASSPDRGLGTEAFF. Written as DNA, the CDR3 is TGCGCCAGCAGCCCAGACAGGGGGCTGGGGACTGAAGCTTTCTTT. The chain uses TRBV4-1 and TRBJ1-1; TRBD1 agrees at 10 bases. CDR1 and CDR2 (germline): MGHRA, YSYEKL. The ends lost 4 bases at V and 5 bases at J; junction bases unmatched: 7. This CDR3 spans 15 amino acids.

V usage is TRBV10-2 and J usage is TRBJ2-3; D gene unclear. This CDR3 spans 14 amino acids. V lost 11 bases, J lost 0 bases, and 15 bases lay in between. CDR1 is WSHSY and CDR2 is SAAADI in the germline V gene. The CDR3 sequence: CAPPPSQSTDTQYF. CDR3 nucleotides: TGCGCCCCCCCACCTTCACAGAGCACAGATACGCAGTATTTT.

The chain couples TRBV5-4 to TRBJ2-1; 10 positions match TRBD2. The germline gives CDR1 SGHNT, CDR2 YYREEE (reference sequence). The CDR3 runs 18 residues. J was trimmed by 5 bases and V by 0 bases; bases with no gene match: 11. The CDR3 is CASSLASGSVFRNNEQFF. CDR3 nucleotide sequence: TGTGCCAGCAGCTTGGCTAGCGGGAGTGTATTTAGGAACAATGAGCAGTTCTTC.

This chain links TRBV7-8 with TRBJ2-7; TRBD2 aligns across 14 bases. Looked up from germline, CDR1 is SGHVS and CDR2 is FQNEAQ. The CDR3 covers 18 residues. With V trimmed by 2 bases and J by 4 bases, 10 bases remained unmatched. The chain's CDR3 is CASSLHVTSGRALYEQYF. CDR3 DNA sequence: TGTGCCAGCAGCTTACACGTGACTAGCGGGAGGGCCTTGTACGAGCAGTACTTC.

This clone was observed a handful of times. V and J are TRBV7-2 and TRBJ2-3, with D uncertain. The CDR3 is 15 amino acids. CDR1 and CDR2 (germline): SGHTA, FQGNSA. V dropped 2 bases and J dropped 2 bases, with 11 bases sitting between them. The DNA for the CDR3 is TGTGCCAGCAGCTTACAAGGGTACGTCACAGATACGCAGTATTTT. Its translation: CASSLQGYVTDTQYF. Filled out from reference TRBV7-2 and TRBJ2-3, the complete variable domain reads GAGVSQSPSNKVTEKGKDVELRCDPISGHTALYWYRQSLGQGLEFLIYFQGNSAPDKSGLPSDRFSAERTGGSVSTLTIQRTQQEDSAVYLCASSLQGYVTDTQYFGPGTRLTVL.